This T cell receptor beta chain was captured by sequencing in a study of Graves' ophthalmopathy and Graves' hyperthyroidism. This clonotype was recorded a few times. Antigen: not known. V gave up 6 bases and J gave up 2 bases, with 17 bases separating them. The CDR3 loop spans 14 amino acids. The germline CDR1 and CDR2 sequences are DFQATT and SNEGSKA (reference sequence). PBMCs came from approximately 9.6 ml of fresh peripheral blood. Amplification of the TCR beta CDR3 regions used RNA transcripts (as template). The workflow started with a first-round RT-PCR run with HTBI primers and then moved on to a second-round multiplex PCR. TCRdb reanalysed the multiplex PCR reads using MiXCR and keeps one entry per CDR3 protein. The sample lists about 740,000 distinct CDR3 sequences, roughly two fifths seen once, with 44% in the top ten. General study points: Blood also harbored most expanded thyroid clonotypes above 0.001 frequency.

The sequence derives from an adult man with Graves' ophthalmopathy. The chain recombines TRBV20-1 with TRBJ2-7; tentative D call: TRBD2 (6 bases). Sequenced input: peripheral blood. The DNA for the CDR3 is TGCAGTGCGACGCGGGGTGTTTCGGCCTACGAGCAGTACTTC. Residues: CSATRGVSAYEQYF.